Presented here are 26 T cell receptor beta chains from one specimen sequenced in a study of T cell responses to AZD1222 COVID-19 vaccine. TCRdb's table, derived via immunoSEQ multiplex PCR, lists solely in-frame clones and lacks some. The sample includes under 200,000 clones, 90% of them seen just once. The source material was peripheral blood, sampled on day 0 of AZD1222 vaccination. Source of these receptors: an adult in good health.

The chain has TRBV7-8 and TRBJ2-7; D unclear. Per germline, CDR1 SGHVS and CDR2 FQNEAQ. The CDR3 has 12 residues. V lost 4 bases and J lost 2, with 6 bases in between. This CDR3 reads CASSSNPYEQYF. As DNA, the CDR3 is TGTGCCAGCAGCTCAAATCCCTACGAGCAGTACTTC.

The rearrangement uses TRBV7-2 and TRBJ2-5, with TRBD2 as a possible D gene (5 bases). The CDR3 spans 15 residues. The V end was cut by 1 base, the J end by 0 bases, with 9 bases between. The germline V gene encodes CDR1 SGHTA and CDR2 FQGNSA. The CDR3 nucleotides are TGTGCCAGCAGCTTAGGGAGGTGGGACCAAGAGACCCAGTACTTC. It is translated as CASSLGRWDQETQYF.

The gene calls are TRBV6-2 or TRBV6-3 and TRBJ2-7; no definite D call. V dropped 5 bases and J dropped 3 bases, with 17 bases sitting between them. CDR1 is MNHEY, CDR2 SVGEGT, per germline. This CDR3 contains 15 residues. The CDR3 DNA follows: TGTGCCAGCAGTCCCTCCCGTGGCACCCGCTACGAGCAGTACTTC. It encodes CASSPSRGTRYEQYF.

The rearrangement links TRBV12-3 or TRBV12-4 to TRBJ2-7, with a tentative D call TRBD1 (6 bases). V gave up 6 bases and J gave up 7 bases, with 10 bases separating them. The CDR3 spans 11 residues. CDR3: CASRQGWEQYF. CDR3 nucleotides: TGTGCCAGCAGACAGGGATGGGAGCAGTACTTC.

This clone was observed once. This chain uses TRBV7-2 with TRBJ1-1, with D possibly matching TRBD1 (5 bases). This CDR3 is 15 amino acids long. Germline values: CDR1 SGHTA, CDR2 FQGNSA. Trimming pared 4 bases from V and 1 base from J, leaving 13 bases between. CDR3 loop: CASSSRAGTNTEAFF. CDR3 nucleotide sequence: TGTGCCAGCAGCTCGAGAGCGGGGACGAACACTGAAGCTTTCTTT.

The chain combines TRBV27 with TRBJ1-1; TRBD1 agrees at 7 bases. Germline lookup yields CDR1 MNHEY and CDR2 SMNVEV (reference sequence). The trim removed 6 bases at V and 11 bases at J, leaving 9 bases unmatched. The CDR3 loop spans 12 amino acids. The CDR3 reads CASSHDREEAFF. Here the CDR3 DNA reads TGTGCCAGCAGCCATGACAGGGAGGAGGCTTTCTTT.

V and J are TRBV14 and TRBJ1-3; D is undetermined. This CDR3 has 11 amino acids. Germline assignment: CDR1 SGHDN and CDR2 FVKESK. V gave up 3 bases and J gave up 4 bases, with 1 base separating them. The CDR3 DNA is TGTGCCAGCAGCCACGGAAACACCATATATTTT. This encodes CASSHGNTIYF.

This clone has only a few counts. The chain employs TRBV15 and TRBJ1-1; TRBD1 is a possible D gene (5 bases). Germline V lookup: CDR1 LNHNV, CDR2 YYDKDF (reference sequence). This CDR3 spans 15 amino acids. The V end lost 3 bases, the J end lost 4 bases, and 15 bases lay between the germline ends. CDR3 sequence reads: CATSSAQGRGTEAFF. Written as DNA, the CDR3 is TGTGCCACCAGCAGCGCGCAGGGACGCGGCACTGAAGCTTTCTTT.

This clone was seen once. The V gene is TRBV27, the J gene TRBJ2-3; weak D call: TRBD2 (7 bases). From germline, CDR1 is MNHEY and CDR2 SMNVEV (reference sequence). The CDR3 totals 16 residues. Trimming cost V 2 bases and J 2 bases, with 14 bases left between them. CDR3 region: CASSLRGGRITDTQYF. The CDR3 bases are TGTGCCAGCAGTTTAAGGGGGGGGAGAATCACAGATACGCAGTATTTT.

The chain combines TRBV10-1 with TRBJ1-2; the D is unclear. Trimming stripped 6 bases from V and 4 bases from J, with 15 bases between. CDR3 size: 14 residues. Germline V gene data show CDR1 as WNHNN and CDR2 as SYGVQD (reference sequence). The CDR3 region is CASSEAGVLYGYTF. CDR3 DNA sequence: TGCGCCAGCAGCGAAGCTGGGGTACTCTATGGCTACACCTTC.

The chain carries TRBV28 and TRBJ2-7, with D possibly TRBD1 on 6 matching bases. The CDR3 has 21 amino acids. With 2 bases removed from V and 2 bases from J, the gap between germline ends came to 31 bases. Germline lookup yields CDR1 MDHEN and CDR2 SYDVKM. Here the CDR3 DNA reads TGTGCCAGCAGTTTAGACCTTTTCGGGGTTATAGGGGCGAACAGGGCCTACGAGCAGTACTTC. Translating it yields CASSLDLFGVIGANRAYEQYF.

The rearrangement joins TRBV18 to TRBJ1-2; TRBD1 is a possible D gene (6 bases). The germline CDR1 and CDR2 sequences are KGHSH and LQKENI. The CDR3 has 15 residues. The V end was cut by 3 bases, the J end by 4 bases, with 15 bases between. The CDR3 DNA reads TGTGCCAGCTCACCTTCAAGGGGGGGGGCCTATGGCTACACCTTC. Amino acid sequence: CASSPSRGGAYGYTF.

Here the CDR3 reads CASSLVENGYTF. CDR3 DNA sequence: TGTGCCAGCAGCTTAGTAGAGAATGGCTACACCTTC. This chain links TRBV7-9 with TRBJ1-2; D is uncertain. Germline CDR1 SEHNR, CDR2 FQNEAQ (reference sequence). The CDR3 has 12 amino acids. V was pared by 1 base and J by 6 bases, with 6 bases between.

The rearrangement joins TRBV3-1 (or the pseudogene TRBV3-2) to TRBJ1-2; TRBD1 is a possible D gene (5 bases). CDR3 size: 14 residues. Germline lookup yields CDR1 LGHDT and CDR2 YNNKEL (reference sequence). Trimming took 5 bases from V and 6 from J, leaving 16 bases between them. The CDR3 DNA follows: TGTGCCAGCAGCTTACGATTAGGGGAGGATGGCTACACCTTC. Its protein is CASSLRLGEDGYTF.

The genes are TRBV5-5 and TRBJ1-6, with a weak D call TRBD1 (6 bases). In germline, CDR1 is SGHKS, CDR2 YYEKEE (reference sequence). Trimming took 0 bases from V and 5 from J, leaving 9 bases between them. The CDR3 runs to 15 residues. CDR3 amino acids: CASSLAGENNSPLHF. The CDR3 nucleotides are TGTGCCAGCAGCTTGGCAGGGGAGAATAATTCACCCCTCCACTTT.

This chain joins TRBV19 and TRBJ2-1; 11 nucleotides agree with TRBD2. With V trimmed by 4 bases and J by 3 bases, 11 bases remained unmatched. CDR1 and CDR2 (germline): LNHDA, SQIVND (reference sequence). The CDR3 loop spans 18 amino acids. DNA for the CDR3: TGTGCCAGTAGTAGAGAGATAGCGGGGGGGCCGGTCTACAATGAGCAGTTCTTC. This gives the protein CASSREIAGGPVYNEQFF.

CDR3 region: CASSLGQGRFSGNTIYF. CDR3 DNA: TGCGCCAGCAGCTTGGGACAGGGTAGATTCTCTGGAAACACCATATATTTT. The J gene is TRBJ1-3, the V gene TRBV5-1; 7 positions agree with TRBD1. The ends lost 0 bases at V and 0 bases at J; junction bases unmatched: 6. CDR1 is SGHRS and CDR2 is YFSETQ in the germline V gene. The CDR3 runs to 17 residues.

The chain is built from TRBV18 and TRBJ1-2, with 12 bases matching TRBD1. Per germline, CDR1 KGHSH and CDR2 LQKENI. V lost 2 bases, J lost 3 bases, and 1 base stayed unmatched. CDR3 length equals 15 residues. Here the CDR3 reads CASSPGTGGDYGYTF. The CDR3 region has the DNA TGTGCCAGCTCACCAGGGACAGGGGGCGACTATGGCTACACCTTC.

The CDR3 DNA reads as TGTGCCAGTACCCCTGTGAGACAGGGAGTATCACCCCTCCACTTT. It specifies CASTPVRQGVSPLHF. The chain is built from TRBV19 and TRBJ1-6; 7 positions agree with TRBD1. Germline CDR1 is LNHDA and CDR2 is SQIVND (reference sequence). J was trimmed by 10 bases and V by 7 bases; bases with no gene match: 13. The CDR3 sequence is 15 residues long.

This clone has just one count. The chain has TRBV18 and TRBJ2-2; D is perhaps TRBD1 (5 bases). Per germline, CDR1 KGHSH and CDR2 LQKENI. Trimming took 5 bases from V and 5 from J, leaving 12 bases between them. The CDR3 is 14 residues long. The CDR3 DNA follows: TGTGCCAGCTCATCGAAAAAGGGGACCGGGGAGCTGTTTTTT. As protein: CASSSKKGTGELFF. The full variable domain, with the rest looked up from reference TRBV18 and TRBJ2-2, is NAGVMQNPRHLVRRRGQEARLRCSPMKGHSHVYWYRQLPEEGLKFMVYLQKENIIDESGMPKERFSAEFPKEGPSILRIQQVVRGDSAAYFCASSSKKGTGELFFGEGSRLTVL.

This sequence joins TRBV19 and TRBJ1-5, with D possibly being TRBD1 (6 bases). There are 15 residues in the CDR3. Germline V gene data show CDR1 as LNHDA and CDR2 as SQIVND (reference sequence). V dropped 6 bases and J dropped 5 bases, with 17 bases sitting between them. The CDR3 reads CASSRPRTDHQPQHF. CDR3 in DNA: TGTGCCAGTAGCCGCCCCCGGACAGACCATCAGCCCCAGCATTTT.

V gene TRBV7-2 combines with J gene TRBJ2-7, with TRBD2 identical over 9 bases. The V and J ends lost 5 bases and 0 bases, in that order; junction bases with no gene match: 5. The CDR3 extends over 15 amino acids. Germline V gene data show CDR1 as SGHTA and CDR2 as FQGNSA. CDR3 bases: TGTGCCAGCAGCCCCAGCGGGGGGAGCTCCTACGAGCAGTACTTC. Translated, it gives CASSPSGGSSYEQYF.

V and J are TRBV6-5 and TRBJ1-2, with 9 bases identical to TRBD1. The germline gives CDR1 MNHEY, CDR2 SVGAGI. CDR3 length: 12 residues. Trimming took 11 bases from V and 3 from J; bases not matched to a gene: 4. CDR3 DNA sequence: TGTGCCCCGGGGACAGGGTACTATGGCTACACCTTC. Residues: CAPGTGYYGYTF.

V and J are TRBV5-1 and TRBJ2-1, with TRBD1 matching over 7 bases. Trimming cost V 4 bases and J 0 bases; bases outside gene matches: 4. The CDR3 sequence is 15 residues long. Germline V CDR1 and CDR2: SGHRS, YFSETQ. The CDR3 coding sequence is TGCGCCAGCAGCCCTAGGGACAGCTCCTACAATGAGCAGTTCTTC. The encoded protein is CASSPRDSSYNEQFF.

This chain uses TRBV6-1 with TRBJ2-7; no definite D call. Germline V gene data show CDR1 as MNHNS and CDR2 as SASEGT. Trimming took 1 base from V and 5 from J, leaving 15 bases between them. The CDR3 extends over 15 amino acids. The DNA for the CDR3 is TGTGCCAGCAGTGAAGAAAGGGTTTGGTTGGACGAGCAGTACTTC. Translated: CASSEERVWLDEQYF.

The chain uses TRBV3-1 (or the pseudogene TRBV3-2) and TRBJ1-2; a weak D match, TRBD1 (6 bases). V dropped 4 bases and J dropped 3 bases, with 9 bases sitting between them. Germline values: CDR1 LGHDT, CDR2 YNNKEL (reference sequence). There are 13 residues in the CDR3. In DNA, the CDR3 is TGTGCCAGCAGCCGGGACATAGACTATGGCTACACCTTC. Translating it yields CASSRDIDYGYTF.